This passage covers 21 T cell receptor beta chains from one sample sequenced in a study of T cell responses to AZD1222 COVID-19 vaccine. Some clones are missing from TCRdb's copy, which holds only in-frame ones; the method was immunoSEQ multiplex PCR. The sample holds about 150,000 clones, 90% seen once. Sample: peripheral blood, taken on day 0 of AZD1222 vaccination. The receptor set was obtained from an adult in good health.

This chain joins TRBV28 and TRBJ1-5; no clear D gene. The CDR3 is 16 residues long. V was cut by 6 bases and J by 3 bases, with 18 bases left in between. The germline gives CDR1 MDHEN, CDR2 SYDVKM. The CDR3 nucleotides are TGTGCCAGCAGCACGGACCCTTCGCGCCCCAATCAGCCCCAGCATTTT. It translates to CASSTDPSRPNQPQHF.

The chain joins TRBV30 to TRBJ1-3; TRBD1 is a possible D gene (5 bases). The germline V and J ends were trimmed by 5 bases and 0 bases, with 14 bases remaining between them. CDR1 is GTSNPN and CDR2 is SVGIG in the germline V gene (reference sequence). This CDR3 is built from 15 residues. In nucleotides, the CDR3 is TGTGCCTGGGCGGGACTCTTGAGCTCTGGAAACACCATATATTTT. Translating it yields CAWAGLLSSGNTIYF. Full variable domain (rest looked up from reference TRBV30 and TRBJ1-3): SQTIHQWPATLVQPVGSPLSLECTVEGTSNPNLYWYRQAAGRGLQLLFYSVGIGQISSEVPQNLSASRPQDRQFILSSKKLLLSDSGFYLCAWAGLLSSGNTIYFGEGSWLTVV.

The rearrangement uses TRBV11-2 and TRBJ2-7, with D tentatively TRBD2 (5 bases). Germline CDR1 SGHAT, CDR2 FQNNGV. The CDR3 is made up of 12 amino acids. V shed 5 bases and J shed 4 bases, with 9 bases lying between them. CDR3 sequence: CASSLGLYEQYF. The CDR3 coding sequence is TGTGCCAGCAGCCTAGGACTGTACGAGCAGTACTTC.

V is TRBV7-6 and J is TRBJ1-5; the D gene is possibly TRBD1 (5 bases). This CDR3 contains 15 residues. CDR1 and CDR2 (germline): SGHVS, FNYEAQ. V shed 0 bases and J shed 5 bases, with 11 bases lying between them. In DNA, the CDR3 is TGTGCCAGCAGCTTAGCGGTGGGGGGTTATCAGCCCCAGCATTTT. Protein product: CASSLAVGGYQPQHF.

Points on this clone: Since the CDR3 does not end with the conserved phenylalanine or tryptophan, this likely comes from a read error. It is unclear where the CDR3 begins or ends on the DNA, so no DNA is shown, and the CDR3 is as TCRdb lists it. This rearrangement joins TRBV3-1 (or the pseudogene TRBV3-2) to TRBJ1-1; the listed D gene, TRBD1, was not tested against the DNA. The germline V gene encodes CDR1 LGHDT and CDR2 YNNKEL (reference sequence). The CDR3 is 13 amino acids long, termini counted. CDR3 residues: CASSLTSGDRVVV.

This chain links TRBV7-9 with TRBJ2-7; D uncertain. CDR3 size: 11 residues. From germline, CDR1 is SEHNR and CDR2 FQNEAQ (reference sequence). V shed 4 bases and J shed 6 bases, with 7 bases lying between them. DNA of the CDR3: TGTGCCAGCAGCTCGCCGGGCGAGCAGTACTTC. This encodes CASSSPGEQYF.

The rearrangement joins TRBV2 to TRBJ1-1, with no clear D. V was cut by 3 bases and J by 4 bases, with 12 bases left in between. The CDR3 has 14 amino acids. CDR1 is SNHLY and CDR2 is FYNNEI in the germline V gene. CDR3 nucleotides: TGTGCCAGCAGTGACGAAGGGCCTCCCACTGAAGCTTTCTTT. This gives the protein CASSDEGPPTEAFF. Full variable domain (remainder filled in from reference TRBV2 and TRBJ1-1): EPEVTQTPSHQVTQMGQEVILRCVPISNHLYFYWYRQILGQKVEFLVSFYNNEISEKSEIFDDQFSVERPDGSNFTLKIRSTKLEDSAMYFCASSDEGPPTEAFFGQGTRLTVV.

This clone was seen a single time. The chain employs TRBV15 and TRBJ2-2; TRBD1 might be the D (6 bases). Trimming cost V 5 bases and J 0 bases, with 22 bases left between them. Germline values: CDR1 LNHNV, CDR2 YYDKDF (reference sequence). The CDR3 consists of 19 residues. The CDR3 loop reads CATSERLTPQGPNTGELFF. The CDR3, as DNA: TGTGCCACCAGCGAGAGATTGACCCCACAGGGTCCGAACACCGGGGAGCTGTTTTTT.

CDR3 in amino acids: CASSRMRYNEQFF. Written as DNA, the CDR3 is TGTGCCAGCAGTAGGATGAGATACAATGAGCAGTTCTTC. The genes are TRBV28 and TRBJ2-1; no clear D. Per germline, CDR1 MDHEN and CDR2 SYDVKM. CDR3 length equals 13 residues. The V gene lost 5 bases and the J gene lost 4 bases, with 9 bases spanning the gap.

V and J are TRBV28 and TRBJ2-5, with a tentative D call TRBD2 (5 bases). The germline V gene has CDR1 MDHEN and CDR2 SYDVKM. This CDR3 contains 15 residues. V was cut by 2 bases and J by 4 bases, with 14 bases left in between. The CDR3 loop is CASSLGSVRGETQYF. The CDR3 DNA sequence: TGTGCCAGCAGTTTAGGTTCTGTTCGGGGAGAGACCCAGTACTTC. Drawing the rest from reference TRBV28 and TRBJ2-5, the complete variable domain is DVKVTQSSRYLVKRTGEKVFLECVQDMDHENMFWYRQDPGLGLRLIYFSYDVKMKEKGDIPEGYSVSREKKERFSLILESASTNQTSMYLCASSLGSVRGETQYFGPGTRLLVL.

The chain links TRBV24-1 to TRBJ1-6, with D hard to call. The germline gives CDR1 KGHDR, CDR2 SFDVKD. The V gene lost 8 bases and the J gene lost 6 bases, with 10 bases spanning the gap. The length of the CDR3 is 13 residues. The CDR3 here is CATTMDGNSPLHF. The DNA of the CDR3 is TGTGCCACCACCATGGACGGTAATTCACCCCTCCACTTT.

This chain links TRBV28 with TRBJ1-2; no clear D. The CDR3 is 14 residues long. Per the germline V gene, CDR1 is MDHEN and CDR2 is SYDVKM. V gave up 4 bases and J gave up 0 bases, with 9 bases separating them. The CDR3: CASSSGISNYGYTF. The CDR3 nucleotides read TGTGCCAGCAGTTCTGGGATTTCTAACTATGGCTACACCTTC.

In its sample, this clone was seen once. CDR3 sequence: CASRVREWNQPQHF. The CDR3 DNA follows: TGTGCCAGCAGGGTCAGGGAGTGGAATCAGCCCCAGCATTTT. The genes are TRBV6-6 and TRBJ1-5, with TRBD1 as a possible D gene (5 bases). Trimming took 6 bases from V and 4 from J, leaving 13 bases between them. The germline V gene encodes CDR1 MNHNY and CDR2 SVGAGI (reference sequence). The CDR3 length is 14 residues.

The chain links TRBV9 to TRBJ1-2; 7 bases line up with TRBD1. Germline CDR1 and CDR2: SGDLS and YYNGEE. V was clipped by 7 bases and J by 5 bases; unmatched bases: 8. This CDR3 comprises 13 residues. The CDR3 here is CASPRGGEYGYTF. CDR3 bases: TGTGCCAGCCCCAGGGGGGGTGAATATGGCTACACCTTC.

The chain is built from TRBV19 and TRBJ2-1, with 8 positions matching TRBD1. The CDR3 consists of 16 residues. With V trimmed by 6 bases and J by 7 bases, 14 bases remained unmatched. Per germline, CDR1 LNHDA and CDR2 SQIVND (reference sequence). CDR3 in amino acids: CASRASRGQVLNEQFF. The CDR3 nucleotides read TGTGCCAGTAGGGCTAGCAGGGGGCAGGTATTGAATGAGCAGTTCTTC.

This sequence joins TRBV7-9 and TRBJ1-3; TRBD1 aligns across 9 bases. Trimming removed 2 bases from V and 4 bases from J; junction bases left unmatched: 6. From germline, CDR1 is SEHNR and CDR2 FQNEAQ (reference sequence). There are 16 residues in the CDR3. CDR3 loop: CASSLLGQGSGNTIYF. As DNA, the CDR3 is TGTGCCAGCAGCTTATTGGGACAGGGATCAGGAAACACCATATATTTT. Looking up the rest from reference TRBV7-9 and TRBJ1-3 gives the full variable domain: DTGVSQNPRHKITKRGQNVTFRCDPISEHNRLYWYRQTLGQGPEFLTYFQNEAQLEKSRLLSDRFSAERPKGSFSTLEIQRTEQGDSAMYLCASSLLGQGSGNTIYFGEGSWLTVV.

The chain links TRBV28 to TRBJ1-4; weak D call: TRBD1 (5 bases). The length of the CDR3 is 15 residues. V lost 2 bases to trimming and J lost 8 bases, with 15 bases between them. Germline V lookup: CDR1 MDHEN, CDR2 SYDVKM. The CDR3 region is CASSLNLGVGEKLFF. The CDR3 DNA reads as TGTGCCAGCAGTTTAAACTTAGGGGTAGGGGAAAAACTGTTTTTT.

The genes are TRBV5-1 and TRBJ2-2; 8 positions agree with TRBD1. CDR1 and CDR2 from the germline V gene are SGHRS and YFSETQ. This CDR3 has 16 residues. With V trimmed by 0 bases and J by 6 bases, 7 bases remained unmatched. CDR3 coding DNA: TGCGCCAGCAGCTTGGCCGACAGGGGAGGATCCGGGGAGCTGTTTTTT. It translates to CASSLADRGGSGELFF.

This chain links TRBV11-3 with TRBJ2-3; D perhaps matches TRBD2 (7 bases). Germline CDR1 is SGHNT and CDR2 is YENEEA. There are 15 residues in the CDR3. V lost 5 bases, J lost 2 bases, and 14 bases lay in between. The CDR3 nucleotides read TGTGCCAGCAGCGTAGGGGGGGCCATCACAGATACGCAGTATTTT. Translated, it gives CASSVGGAITDTQYF.

There are a few counts of this clone. The chain recombines TRBV9 with TRBJ1-5; weak D call: TRBD1 (6 bases). The germline V gene has CDR1 SGDLS and CDR2 YYNGEE. This CDR3 is built from 14 residues. Trimming cost V 4 bases and J 3 bases, with 11 bases left between them. As DNA, the CDR3 is TGTGCCAGCAGCCCGGGGGCTTCCAATCAGCCCCAGCATTTT. This translates into CASSPGASNQPQHF.

This chain joins TRBV5-4 and TRBJ1-2; D might be TRBD1 (6 bases). Trimming pared 4 bases from V and 0 bases from J, leaving 10 bases between. The CDR3 loop spans 14 amino acids. Germline lookup yields CDR1 SGHNT and CDR2 YYREEE (reference sequence). CDR3 protein: CASSTGQTNYGYTF. The CDR3 DNA reads as TGTGCCAGCAGCACCGGACAGACTAACTATGGCTACACCTTC.